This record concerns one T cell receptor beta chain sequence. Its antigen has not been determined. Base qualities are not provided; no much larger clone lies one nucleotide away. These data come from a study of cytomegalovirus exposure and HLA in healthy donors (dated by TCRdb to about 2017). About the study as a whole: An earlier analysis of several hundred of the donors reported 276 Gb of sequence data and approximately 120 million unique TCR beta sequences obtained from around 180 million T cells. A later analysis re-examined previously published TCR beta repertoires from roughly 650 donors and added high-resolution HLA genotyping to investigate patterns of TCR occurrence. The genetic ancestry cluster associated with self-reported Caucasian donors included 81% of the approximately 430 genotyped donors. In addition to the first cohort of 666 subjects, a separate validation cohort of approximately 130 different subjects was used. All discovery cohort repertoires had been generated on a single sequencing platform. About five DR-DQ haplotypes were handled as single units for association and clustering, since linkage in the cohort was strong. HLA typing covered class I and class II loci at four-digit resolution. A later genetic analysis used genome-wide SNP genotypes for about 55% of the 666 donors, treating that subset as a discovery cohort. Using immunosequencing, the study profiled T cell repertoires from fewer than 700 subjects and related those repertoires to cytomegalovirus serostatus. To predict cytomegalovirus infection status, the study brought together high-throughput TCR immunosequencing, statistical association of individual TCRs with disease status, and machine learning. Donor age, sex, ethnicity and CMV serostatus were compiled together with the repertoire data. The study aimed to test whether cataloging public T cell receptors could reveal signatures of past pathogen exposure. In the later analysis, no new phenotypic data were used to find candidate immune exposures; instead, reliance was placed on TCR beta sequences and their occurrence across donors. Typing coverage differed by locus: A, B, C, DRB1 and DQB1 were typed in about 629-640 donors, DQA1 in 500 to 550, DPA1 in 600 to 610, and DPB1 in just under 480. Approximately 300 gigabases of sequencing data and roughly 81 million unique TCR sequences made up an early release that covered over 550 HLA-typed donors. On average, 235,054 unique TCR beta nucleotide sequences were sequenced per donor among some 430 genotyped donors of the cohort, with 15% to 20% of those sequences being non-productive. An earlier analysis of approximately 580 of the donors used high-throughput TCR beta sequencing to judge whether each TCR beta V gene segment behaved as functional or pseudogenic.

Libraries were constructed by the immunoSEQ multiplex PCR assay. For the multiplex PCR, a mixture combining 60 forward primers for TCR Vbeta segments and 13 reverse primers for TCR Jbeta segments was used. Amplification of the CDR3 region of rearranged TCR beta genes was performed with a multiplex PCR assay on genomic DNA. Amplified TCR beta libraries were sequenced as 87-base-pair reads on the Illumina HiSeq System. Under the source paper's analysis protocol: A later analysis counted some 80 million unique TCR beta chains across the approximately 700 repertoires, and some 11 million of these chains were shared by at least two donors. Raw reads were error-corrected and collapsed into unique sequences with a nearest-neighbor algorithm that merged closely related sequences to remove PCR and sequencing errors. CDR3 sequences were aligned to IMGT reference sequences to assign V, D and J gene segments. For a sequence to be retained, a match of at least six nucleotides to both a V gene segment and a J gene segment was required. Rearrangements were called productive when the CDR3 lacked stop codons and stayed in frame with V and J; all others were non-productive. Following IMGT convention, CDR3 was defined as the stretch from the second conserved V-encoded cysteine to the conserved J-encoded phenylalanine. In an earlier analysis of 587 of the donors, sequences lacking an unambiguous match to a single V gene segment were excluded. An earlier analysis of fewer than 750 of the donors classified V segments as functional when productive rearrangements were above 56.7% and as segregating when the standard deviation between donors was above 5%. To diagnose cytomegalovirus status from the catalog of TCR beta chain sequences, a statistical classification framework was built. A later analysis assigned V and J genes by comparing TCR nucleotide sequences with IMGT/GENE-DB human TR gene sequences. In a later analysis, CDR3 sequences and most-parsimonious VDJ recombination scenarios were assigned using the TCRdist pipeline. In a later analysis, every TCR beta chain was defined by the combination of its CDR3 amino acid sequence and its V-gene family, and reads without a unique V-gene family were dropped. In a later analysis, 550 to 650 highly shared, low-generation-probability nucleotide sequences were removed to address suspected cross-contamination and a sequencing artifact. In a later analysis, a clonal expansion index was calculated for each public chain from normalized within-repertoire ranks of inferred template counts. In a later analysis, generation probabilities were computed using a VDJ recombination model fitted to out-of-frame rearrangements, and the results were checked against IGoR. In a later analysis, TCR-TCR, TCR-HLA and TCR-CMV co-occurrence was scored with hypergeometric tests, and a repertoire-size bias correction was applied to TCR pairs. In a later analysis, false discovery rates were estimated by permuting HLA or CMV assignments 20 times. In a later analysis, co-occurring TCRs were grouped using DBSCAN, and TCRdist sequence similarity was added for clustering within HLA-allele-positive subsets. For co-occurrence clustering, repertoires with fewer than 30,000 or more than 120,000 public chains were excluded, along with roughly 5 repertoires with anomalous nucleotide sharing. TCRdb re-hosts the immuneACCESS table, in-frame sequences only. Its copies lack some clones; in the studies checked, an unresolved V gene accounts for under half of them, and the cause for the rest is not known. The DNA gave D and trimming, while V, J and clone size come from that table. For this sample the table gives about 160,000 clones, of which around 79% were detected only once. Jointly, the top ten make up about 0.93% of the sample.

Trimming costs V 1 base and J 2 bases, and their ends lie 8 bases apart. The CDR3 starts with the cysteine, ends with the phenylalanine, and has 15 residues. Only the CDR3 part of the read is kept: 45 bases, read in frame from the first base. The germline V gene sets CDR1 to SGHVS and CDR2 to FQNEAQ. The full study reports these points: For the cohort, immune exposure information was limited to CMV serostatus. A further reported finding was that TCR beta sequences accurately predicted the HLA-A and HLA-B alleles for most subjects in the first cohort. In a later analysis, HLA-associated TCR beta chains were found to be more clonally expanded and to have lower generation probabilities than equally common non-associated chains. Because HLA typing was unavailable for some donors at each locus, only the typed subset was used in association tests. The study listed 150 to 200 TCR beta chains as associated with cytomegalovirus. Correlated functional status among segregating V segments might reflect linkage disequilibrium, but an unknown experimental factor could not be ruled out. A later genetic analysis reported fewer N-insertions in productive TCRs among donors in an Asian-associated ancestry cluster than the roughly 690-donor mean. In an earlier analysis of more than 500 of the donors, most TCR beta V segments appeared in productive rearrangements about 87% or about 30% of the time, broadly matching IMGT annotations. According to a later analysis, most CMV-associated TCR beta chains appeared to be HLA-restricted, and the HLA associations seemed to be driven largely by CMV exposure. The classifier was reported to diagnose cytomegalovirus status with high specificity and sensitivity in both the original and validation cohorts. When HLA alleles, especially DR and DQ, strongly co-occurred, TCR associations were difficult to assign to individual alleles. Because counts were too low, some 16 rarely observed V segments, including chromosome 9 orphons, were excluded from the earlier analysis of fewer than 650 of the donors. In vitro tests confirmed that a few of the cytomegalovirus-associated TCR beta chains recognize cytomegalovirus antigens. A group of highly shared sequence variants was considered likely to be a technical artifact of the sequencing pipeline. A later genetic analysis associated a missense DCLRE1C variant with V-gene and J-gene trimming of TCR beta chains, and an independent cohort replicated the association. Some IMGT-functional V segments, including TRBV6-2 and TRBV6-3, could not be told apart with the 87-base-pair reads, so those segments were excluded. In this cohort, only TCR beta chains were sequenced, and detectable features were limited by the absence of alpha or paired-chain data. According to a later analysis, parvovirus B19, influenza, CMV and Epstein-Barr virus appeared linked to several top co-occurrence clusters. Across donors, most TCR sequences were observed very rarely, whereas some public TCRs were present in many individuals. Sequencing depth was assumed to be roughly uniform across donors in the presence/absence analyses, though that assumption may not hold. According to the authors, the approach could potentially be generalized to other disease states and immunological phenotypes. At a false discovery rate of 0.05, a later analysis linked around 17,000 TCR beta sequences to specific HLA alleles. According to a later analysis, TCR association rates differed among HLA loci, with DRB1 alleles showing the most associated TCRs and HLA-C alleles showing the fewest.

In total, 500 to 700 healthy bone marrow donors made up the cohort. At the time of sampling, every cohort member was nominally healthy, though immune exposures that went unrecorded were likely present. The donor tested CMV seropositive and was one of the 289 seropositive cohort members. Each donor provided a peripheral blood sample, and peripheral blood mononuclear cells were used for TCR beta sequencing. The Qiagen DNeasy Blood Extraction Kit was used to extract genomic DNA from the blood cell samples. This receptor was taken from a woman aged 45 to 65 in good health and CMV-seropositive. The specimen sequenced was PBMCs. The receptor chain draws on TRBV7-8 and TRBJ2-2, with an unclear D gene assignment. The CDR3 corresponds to CASSLVGLNTGELFF. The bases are TGTGCCAGCAGCTTAGTTGGCTTAAACACCGGGGAGCTGTTTTTT.